The 15 T cell receptor beta chains presented below share a single source sample, sequenced in a study of T cells after yellow fever vaccination. TCRdb reprocessed the 5' RACE reads via MiXCR and lists one record per CDR3 protein. The sample gives 510,000 or so distinct CDR3 sequences, under 25% of which show up once; 13% to 15% is in the top ten. This specimen was PBMCs, taken 15 days after the yellow fever booster vaccination. These receptors came from a man between 25 and 39 years old who received the YFV17D yellow fever vaccine.

The rearrangement uses TRBV4-3 and TRBJ2-3, with 12 bases aligning to TRBD2. V was clipped by 1 base and J by 7 bases; unmatched bases: 6. Per the germline V gene, CDR1 is LGHNA and CDR2 is YSLEER. The CDR3 extends over 16 amino acids. The CDR3 DNA reads TGCGCCAGCAGCCAAGCCGGCCTAGCGGGAGGGAATACGCAGTATTTT. The encoded protein is CASSQAGLAGGNTQYF.

The chain couples TRBV5-8 to TRBJ2-5; no reliable D call. With 4 bases removed from V and 0 bases from J, the gap between germline ends came to 16 bases. CDR3 length: 16 residues. The germline V gene encodes CDR1 SGHTS and CDR2 YDEGEE. In nucleotides, the CDR3 is TGTGCCAGCAGCAGAGGCACGTTCCAGTACCAAGAGACCCAGTACTTC. This translates into CASSRGTFQYQETQYF. The full variable domain, its missing parts supplied by reference TRBV5-8 and TRBJ2-5, is EAGVTQSPTHLIKTRGQQATLRCSPISGHTSVYWYQQALGLGLQFLLWYDEGEERNRGNFPPRFSGRQFPNYSSELNVNALELEDSALYLCASSRGTFQYQETQYFGPGTRLLVL.

The rearrangement joins TRBV6-1 to TRBJ2-7; 7 bases agree with TRBD2. V was clipped by 5 bases and J by 2 bases; unmatched bases: 6. The CDR3 loop spans 14 amino acids. CDR1 and CDR2 (germline): MNHNS, SASEGT. CDR3 DNA: TGTGCCAGCAGTCCGGGACTACCGCCCTACGAGCAGTACTTC. It encodes CASSPGLPPYEQYF.

This clonotype occurred many times. The genes are TRBV12-3 or TRBV12-4 and TRBJ2-3; no firm D call. Trimming cost V 5 bases and J 1 base, with 4 bases left between them. This CDR3 has 12 amino acids. DNA of the CDR3: TGTGCCAGCAGTACGGGCACAGATACGCAGTATTTT. This encodes CASSTGTDTQYF.

The chain has TRBV3-1 and TRBJ2-6; D is possibly TRBD1 (6 bases). The germline V and J ends were trimmed by 2 bases and 0 bases, with 14 bases remaining between them. Germline assignment: CDR1 LGHDT and CDR2 YNNKEL (reference sequence). This CDR3 region has 18 residues. In DNA form, the CDR3 reads TGTGCCAGCAGCCAATACAGGGTAGACAGCTCTGGGGCCAACGTCCTGACTTTC. It yields the protein CASSQYRVDSSGANVLTF.

The chain has TRBV29-1 and TRBJ2-5, with 7 bases that match TRBD2. Trimming at V came to 5 bases and at J to 5 bases, leaving 11 bases not matched to a gene. CDR3 size: 14 residues. From germline, CDR1 is SQVTM and CDR2 ANQGSEA. This CDR3 reads CSVILRESQETQYF. CDR3 nucleotides: TGCAGCGTTATCTTGCGGGAGTCTCAGGAGACCCAGTACTTC.

The J gene is TRBJ2-1, the V gene TRBV24-1, with 12 bases identical to TRBD1. Trimming cost V 1 base and J 4 bases; bases outside gene matches: 4. The length of the CDR3 is 17 residues. Germline loops: CDR1 KGHDR, CDR2 SFDVKD. CDR3 residues: CATSDFPGQGAYNEQFF. For the CDR3, the DNA is TGTGCCACCAGTGATTTCCCGGGACAGGGGGCTTACAATGAGCAGTTCTTC.

As regards this clonotype: The germline gene is not matched at one end of the junction; a read error may be the cause. The DNA of the CDR3 is TGTGCCATCAGTGAGTCACTGGGACGGCCAGAGACCCAGCACTTC. This encodes CAISESLGRPETQHF. The V gene is TRBV10-3, the J gene TRBJ2-5; D possibly uses TRBD1 or TRBD2 (5 bases each). The CDR3 extends over 15 amino acids. Germline V lookup: CDR1 ENHRY, CDR2 SYGVKD.

The chain uses TRBV29-1 and TRBJ1-2, with TRBD1 matching over 7 bases. V gave up 6 bases and J gave up 3 bases; unmatched junction bases: 10. This CDR3 has 14 residues. The germline V gene has CDR1 SQVTM and CDR2 ANQGSEA. The CDR3 sequence: CSVLGTAWDYGYTF. DNA of the CDR3: TGCAGCGTCTTGGGGACAGCCTGGGACTATGGCTACACCTTC. Full variable domain (remainder filled in from reference TRBV29-1 and TRBJ1-2): SAVISQKPSRDICQRGTSLTIQCQVDSQVTMMFWYRQQPGQSLTLIATANQGSEATYESGFVIDKFPISRPNLTFSTLTVSNMSPEDSSIYLCSVLGTAWDYGYTFGSGTRLTVV.

This clonotype was counted a few times. Here the CDR3 reads CASSLQGREKLFF. As DNA, the CDR3 is TGTGCCAGCAGTCTCCAGGGCCGTGAAAAACTGTTTTTT. V gene TRBV6-2 or TRBV6-3 combines with J gene TRBJ1-4; maybe TRBD1 (5 bases). The CDR3 consists of 13 residues. Trimming removed 5 bases at V and 7 bases at J, with 11 bases between. Per germline, CDR1 MNHEY and CDR2 SVGEGT.

This clonotype occurred once. Here the CDR3 reads CASSESDRPEKLFF. The CDR3 region has the DNA TGCGCCAGCAGTGAGTCGGACAGGCCAGAAAAACTGTTTTTT. V and J are TRBV10-1 and TRBJ1-4, with TRBD1 identical over 7 bases. Germline V lookup: CDR1 WNHNN, CDR2 SYGVQD (reference sequence). This CDR3 contains 14 residues. Trimming removed 0 bases from V and 8 bases from J; junction bases left unmatched: 3.

V is TRBV12-3 or TRBV12-4 and J is TRBJ2-5, with D perhaps being TRBD1 or TRBD2 (5 bases each). CDR3 length: 13 residues. With 8 bases removed from V and 7 bases from J, the gap between germline ends came to 17 bases. DNA of the CDR3: TGTGCCAGCGGAGAGGGACCCCGAGTGACCCAGTACTTC. Residues: CASGEGPRVTQYF.

The CDR3 region is CSVEGSGGSSYEQYF. The CDR3 coding sequence is TGCAGCGTTGAAGGTAGCGGGGGAAGCTCCTACGAGCAGTACTTC. The genes are TRBV29-1 and TRBJ2-7, with 9 positions matching TRBD2. The germline V gene encodes CDR1 SQVTM and CDR2 ANQGSEA. CDR3 length equals 15 residues. V lost 1 base and J lost 0; bases outside the gene matches: 4.

This clonotype was recorded a few times. V and J are TRBV7-2 and TRBJ2-2; D is ambiguous. Between the trimmed V and J ends, which lost 5 bases and 5 bases, there was a span of 15 bases. Germline V CDR1 and CDR2: SGHTA, FQGNSA. This CDR3 has 15 amino acids. CDR3 nucleotides: TGTGCCAGCAGCGCTAGACCCGCGACGACCGGGGAGCTGTTTTTT. It translates to CASSARPATTGELFF.

V is TRBV20-1 and J is TRBJ2-3; tentatively, D is TRBD2 (5 bases). V lost 3 bases and J 3 bases, leaving 13 bases between the germline ends. This CDR3 comprises 14 residues. The V gene's germline CDR1 is DFQATT and CDR2 SNEGSKA (reference sequence). CDR3 residues: CSARWESTTDTQYF. CDR3 nucleotide sequence: TGCAGTGCTAGGTGGGAGTCAACGACAGATACGCAGTATTTT.